This entry features one TCR beta chain sequence. This entry is derived from a study of blood T cell repertoires in COVID-19. The assay was immunoSEQ multiplex PCR, and TCRdb's table has in-frame clones only and misses some. This sample carries around 160,000 clones, approximately 91% of them seen once, and the ten largest clones take 2% to 2.5%. Per germline, CDR1 SGHRS and CDR2 YFSETQ. V was shortened by 0 bases and J by 11 bases, with 14 bases between the two germline ends. The CDR3 covers 13 residues. The receptor comes from a human donor in a cohort sampled during active COVID-19. This chain links TRBV5-1 with TRBJ1-1; D perhaps matches TRBD1 (6 bases). Sequences were obtained from peripheral blood. CDR3 protein: CASSLDWGLGAFF. In DNA form, the CDR3 reads TGCGCCAGCAGCTTGGACTGGGGGCTTGGGGCTTTCTTT.